The TCR beta chain under discussion was sequenced for a study of blood T cells in healthy people across ages. Study-level findings and limits: Diversity was estimated from one million T cells, and these estimates were considered underestimates.

This clonotype has more than one count but fewer than ten. Its antigen remains unknown. The V segment lost 4 bases and the J segment 11 bases; nucleotides outside the gene matches: 13. Germline-derived CDR1 and CDR2 are LGHDT and YNNKEL (reference sequence). This CDR3 comprises 15 residues. It was with a sample-barcoded 5' primer and a J-beta primer mix that a second PCR of roughly 6 to 11 cycles was run. TCRdb passed the 5' RACE reads through MiXCR, listing each CDR3 protein once. The sample has hundreds of thousands of distinct CDR3 sequences, about three fifths seen once; the top ten hold roughly 22%. Each of the donors had 9 to 10 milliliters of peripheral blood drawn into EDTA-treated Vacutainer tubes.

This clonotype was sampled from a man aged 25-40 years in good health. The specimen was blood. The rearrangement joins TRBV3-1 to TRBJ2-5; 10 nucleotides line up with TRBD2. CDR3 nucleotide sequence: TGTGCCAGCAGCCCCGTCGGGCTAGCGGGGGTTGAGCAGTACTTC. This translates into CASSPVGLAGVEQYF.